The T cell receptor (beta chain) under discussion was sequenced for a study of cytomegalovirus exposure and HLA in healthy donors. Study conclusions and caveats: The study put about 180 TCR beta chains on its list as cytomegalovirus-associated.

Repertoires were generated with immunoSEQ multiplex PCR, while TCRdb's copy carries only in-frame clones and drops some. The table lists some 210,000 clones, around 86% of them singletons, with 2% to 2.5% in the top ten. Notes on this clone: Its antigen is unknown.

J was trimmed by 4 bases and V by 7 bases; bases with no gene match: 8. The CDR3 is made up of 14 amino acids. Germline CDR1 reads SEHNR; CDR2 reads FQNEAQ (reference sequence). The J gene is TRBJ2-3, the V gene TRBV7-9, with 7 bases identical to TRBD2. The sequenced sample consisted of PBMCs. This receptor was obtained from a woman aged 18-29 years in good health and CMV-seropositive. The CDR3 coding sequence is TGTGCCAGCACCGGACCCCGGGGGGCAGATACGCAGTATTTT. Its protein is CASTGPRGADTQYF. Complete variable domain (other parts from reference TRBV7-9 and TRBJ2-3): DTGVSQNPRHKITKRGQNVTFRCDPISEHNRLYWYRQTLGQGPEFLTYFQNEAQLEKSRLLSDRFSAERPKGSFSTLEIQRTEQGDSAMYLCASTGPRGADTQYFGPGTRLTVL.